This T cell receptor beta chain was observed in a study of blood T cell repertoires in COVID-19. Turning to the study itself: Collection of acute and convalescent COVID-19 samples took place in the United States, Italy and Spain. In each case, the material was cDNA or gDNA derived from T cells, B-cell-depleted T cells, or PBMCs.

Study processing details: The authors estimated nucleated cell counts from reference gene primer amplification. The data were produced by immunoSEQ multiplex PCR, yet TCRdb's version contains in-frame clones alone and is incomplete. The DNA gave D and trimming, while V, J and clone size come from that table. Of roughly 200,000 clones in the sample, 60% to 85% are singletons; the top ten hold around 7.9%. The TCR originated in a woman in her forties or fifties with active or convalescent COVID-19. Sequenced material: peripheral blood.

The DNA for the CDR3 is TGTGCCAGCAGCTTAACGGACAGGGCGGACAATGAGCAGTTCTTC. Protein: CASSLTDRADNEQFF. This chain uses TRBV7-2 with TRBJ2-1; 8 bases align to TRBD1. Germline CDR1 and CDR2: SGHTA and FQGNSA. J gave up 5 bases and V 2 bases, and 5 bases lay outside the gene matches. There are 15 residues in the CDR3. Full variable domain (rest looked up from reference TRBV7-2 and TRBJ2-1): GAGVSQSPSNKVTEKGKDVELRCDPISGHTALYWYRQSLGQGLEFLIYFQGNSAPDKSGLPSDRFSAERTGGSVSTLTIQRTQQEDSAVYLCASSLTDRADNEQFFGPGTRLTVL.